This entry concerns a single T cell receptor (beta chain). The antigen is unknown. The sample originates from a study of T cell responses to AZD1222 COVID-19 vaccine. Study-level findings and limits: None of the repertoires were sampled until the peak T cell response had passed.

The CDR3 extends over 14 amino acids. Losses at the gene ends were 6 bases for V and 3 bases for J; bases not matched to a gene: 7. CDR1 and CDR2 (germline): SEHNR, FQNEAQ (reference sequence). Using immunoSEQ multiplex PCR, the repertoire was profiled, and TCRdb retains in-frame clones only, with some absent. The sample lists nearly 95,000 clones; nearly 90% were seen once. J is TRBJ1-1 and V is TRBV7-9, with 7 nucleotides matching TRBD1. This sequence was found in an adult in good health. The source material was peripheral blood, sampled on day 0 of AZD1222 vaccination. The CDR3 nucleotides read TGTGCCAGCAGAGTTACAGGGGCGGACACTGAAGCTTTCTTT. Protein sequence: CASRVTGADTEAFF.